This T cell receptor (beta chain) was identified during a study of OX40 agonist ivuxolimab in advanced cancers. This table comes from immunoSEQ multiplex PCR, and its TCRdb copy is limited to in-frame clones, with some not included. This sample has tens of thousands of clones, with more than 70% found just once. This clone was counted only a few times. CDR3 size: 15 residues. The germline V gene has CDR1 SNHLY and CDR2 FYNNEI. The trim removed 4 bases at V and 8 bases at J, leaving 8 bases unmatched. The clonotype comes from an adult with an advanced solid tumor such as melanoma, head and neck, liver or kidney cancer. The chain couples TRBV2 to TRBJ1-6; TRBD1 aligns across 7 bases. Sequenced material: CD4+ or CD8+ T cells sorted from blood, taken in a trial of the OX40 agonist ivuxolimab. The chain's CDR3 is CASSGEGDSHSPLHF. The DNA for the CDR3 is TGTGCCAGCAGTGGGGAGGGGGACAGTCATTCACCCCTCCACTTT.